A single sample is the source of the 21 T cell receptor beta chains below, sequenced in a study of blood T cells in healthy people across ages. PCR was performed a second time for roughly 7 to 12 cycles using a sample-barcoded 5' primer and a J-beta primer mix. TCRdb re-called the 5' RACE reads with MiXCR, one entry per CDR3 protein. This table has about 900,000 distinct CDR3 sequences, 45% to 50% appearing once. Sequencing used blood. The receptor source for this set is a young man in good health.

The sample holds a few counts of this clonotype. The gene calls are TRBV29-1 and TRBJ1-1; the D is unclear. Germline assignment: CDR1 SQVTM and CDR2 ANQGSEA. Trimming removed 3 bases at V and 0 bases at J, with 2 bases between. CDR3 length equals 11 residues. In nucleotides, the CDR3 is TGCAGCGTTGAGTTGAACACTGAAGCTTTCTTT. Its translation: CSVELNTEAFF.

Concerning this clonotype itself: The junction does not match germline at one end; this may be a read error. The chain carries TRBV6-2 or TRBV6-3 and TRBJ2-1; D may correspond to TRBD1 or TRBD2 (5 bases each). The germline gives CDR1 MNHEY, CDR2 SVGEGT. This CDR3 has 14 residues. CDR3 protein: CASSANGADNGQFF. The CDR3 bases are TGTGCCAGCAGTGCCAACGGGGCGGACAATGGGCAGTTCTTC.

This clonotype was observed once. This rearrangement joins TRBV4-1 to TRBJ2-1; D uncertain. The CDR3 totals 13 residues. Germline V gene sequence: CDR1 MGHRA, CDR2 YSYEKL. V lost 3 bases to trimming and J lost 8 bases, with 11 bases between them. The CDR3 DNA reads as TGCGCCAGCAGCCAGGTCTACCTTCATGAGCAGTTCTTC. Translating gives CASSQVYLHEQFF.

The CDR3 here is CASSIVSKGGNEQFF. The CDR3, as DNA: TGTGCCAGTAGTATAGTTTCCAAGGGGGGCAATGAGCAGTTCTTC. The chain couples TRBV19 to TRBJ2-1; either TRBD1 or TRBD2 may fit D (6 bases each). The CDR3 is 15 residues long. V lost 1 base to trimming and J lost 6 bases, with 13 bases between them. Germline-derived CDR1 and CDR2 are LNHDA and SQIVND (reference sequence).

This clonotype was observed a handful of times. This chain uses TRBV7-2 with TRBJ2-3, with D possibly TRBD2 on 6 matching bases. The CDR3 sequence is 17 residues long. The V gene's germline CDR1 is SGHTA and CDR2 FQGNSA. Trimming took 1 base from V and 1 from J, leaving 15 bases between them. The CDR3 is CASSLGGSWGGTDTQYF. The CDR3 DNA reads TGTGCCAGCAGCTTAGGAGGGAGTTGGGGGGGCACAGATACGCAGTATTTT.

The rearrangement uses TRBV7-3 and TRBJ2-3; TRBD2 aligns across 12 bases. Looked up from germline, CDR1 is SGHTA and CDR2 is FQGTGA. CDR3 length equals 15 residues. Trimming at V came to 4 bases and at J to 6 bases, leaving 5 bases not matched to a gene. This CDR3 is CASSSTSGGYDTQYF. The CDR3 coding sequence is TGTGCCAGCAGCTCCACTAGCGGGGGGTACGATACGCAGTATTTT.

Many counts were recorded for this clonotype. The chain joins TRBV4-2 to TRBJ2-2, with TRBD1 identical over 7 bases. This CDR3 contains 18 residues. CDR1 and CDR2 (germline): LGHNA, YNFKEQ. J gave up 3 bases and V 4 bases, and 14 bases lay outside the gene matches. CDR3: CASSRYQTGDSDTGELFF. CDR3 DNA: TGTGCCAGCAGCCGTTATCAAACAGGGGATTCGGACACCGGGGAGCTGTTTTTT.

This clonotype appeared once. Relative to the germline gene, one junction end is altered; a read error may explain this. The J gene is TRBJ2-3, the V gene TRBV14; D call uncertain. The CDR3 consists of 17 residues. From germline, CDR1 is SGHDN and CDR2 FVKESK. CDR3 in DNA: TGTGCCAGCAGTCAAGATCATCGGACCCCCTTGGTAGATACGCAGTATTTT. This codes for CASSQDHRTPLVDTQYF.

This chain links TRBV6-2 or TRBV6-3 with TRBJ2-7; D perhaps matches TRBD2 (6 bases). Trimming left V 1 base short and J 4 bases short, with 14 bases between. The CDR3 extends over 15 amino acids. Germline lookup yields CDR1 MNHEY and CDR2 SVGEGT. CDR3 region: CASSYLAEREYEQYF. The CDR3 DNA sequence: TGTGCCAGCAGTTACTTAGCGGAGAGGGAGTACGAGCAGTACTTC.

The CDR3 DNA is TGCAGTGCCTCGACGCCCCAGGGAGAACAGCCCCAGCATTTT. Amino acid sequence: CSASTPQGEQPQHF. The gene calls are TRBV20-1 and TRBJ1-5; D might be TRBD1 (5 bases). With 6 bases removed from V and 7 bases from J, the gap between germline ends came to 19 bases. The CDR3 covers 14 residues. Per germline, CDR1 DFQATT and CDR2 SNEGSKA (reference sequence).

J is TRBJ1-1 and V is TRBV7-2, with D hard to call. V was pared by 0 bases and J by 4 bases, with 9 bases between. The CDR3 spans 14 residues. The germline CDR1 and CDR2 sequences are SGHTA and FQGNSA. CDR3 DNA: TGTGCCAGCAGCTTAGCGCTGGCGGTCACTGAAGCTTTCTTT. Residues: CASSLALAVTEAFF.

This clonotype was recorded only once. This chain connects TRBV27 to TRBJ2-7, with 7 nucleotides matching TRBD1. The CDR3 sequence is 17 residues long. The ends lost 0 bases at V and 4 bases at J; junction bases unmatched: 12. Germline values: CDR1 MNHEY, CDR2 SMNVEV (reference sequence). The CDR3 loop is CASSLSRGSLLGYEQYF. The CDR3 DNA is TGTGCCAGCAGTTTATCCAGGGGGAGCCTCCTAGGGTACGAGCAGTACTTC.

This clonotype was counted only a few times. This chain connects TRBV6-6 to TRBJ2-1; perhaps TRBD2 as D (5 bases). The CDR3 is made up of 12 amino acids. V gave up 8 bases and J gave up 10 bases, with 15 bases separating them. The germline CDR1 and CDR2 sequences are MNHNY and SVGAGI (reference sequence). CDR3 coding DNA: TGTGCCAGCTGCGAACCGCCGGGGGAGCAGTTCTTC. Its protein is CASCEPPGEQFF.

The V and J genes are TRBV27 and TRBJ1-5, with D unresolved. The V end lost 6 bases, the J end lost 0 bases, and 9 bases lay between the germline ends. Germline assignment: CDR1 MNHEY and CDR2 SMNVEV (reference sequence). The CDR3 has 14 residues. The CDR3 loop is CASRQLYSNQPQHF. In DNA form, the CDR3 reads TGTGCCAGCAGACAGCTTTATAGCAATCAGCCCCAGCATTTT.

The CDR3 sequence is CASSQDGGGSYEQYF. The CDR3 DNA is TGCGCCAGCAGCCAAGATGGGGGGGGGTCCTACGAGCAGTACTTC. The chain has TRBV4-1 and TRBJ2-7, with TRBD2 matching over 7 bases. V shed 0 bases, J shed 1 base, and the junction held 3 bases outside the gene matches. Germline CDR1 and CDR2: MGHRA and YSYEKL. The CDR3 is 15 amino acids.

The chain is built from TRBV7-2 and TRBJ1-1; a weak D match, TRBD1 (5 bases). From germline, CDR1 is SGHTA and CDR2 FQGNSA. Trimming took 1 base from V and 4 from J, leaving 10 bases between them. CDR3 length equals 14 residues. As DNA, the CDR3 is TGTGCCAGCAGCTTAGACGGGGCGAGCACTGAAGCTTTCTTT. It specifies CASSLDGASTEAFF.

This rearrangement joins TRBV20-1 to TRBJ1-6; 9 bases fit TRBD1. CDR1 is DFQATT and CDR2 is SNEGSKA in the germline V gene (reference sequence). Trimming cost V 0 bases and J 10 bases; bases outside gene matches: 7. This CDR3 contains 15 residues. The CDR3: CSARDPGQGYSPLHF. CDR3 bases: TGCAGTGCTAGAGATCCAGGACAGGGGTACTCACCCCTCCACTTT.

This chain joins TRBV24-1 and TRBJ2-3; 9 bases align to TRBD1. V lost 7 bases and J lost 4; bases outside the gene matches: 8. Germline V CDR1 and CDR2: KGHDR, SFDVKD. The CDR3 consists of 15 residues. The CDR3 region is CATSDRDRDPDTQYF. The CDR3 coding sequence is TGTGCCACCAGCGACCGGGACAGGGACCCAGATACGCAGTATTTT.

This chain joins TRBV5-1 and TRBJ2-5; maybe TRBD1 (6 bases). V lost 7 bases to trimming and J lost 3 bases, with 16 bases between them. CDR3 length: 14 residues. CDR1 and CDR2 from the germline V gene are SGHRS and YFSETQ. The CDR3 coding sequence is TGCGCCAGCGGGGCTCTGGGGGCCGAAGAGACCCAGTACTTC. Translating it yields CASGALGAEETQYF.

The rearrangement joins TRBV15 to TRBJ2-3; D might be TRBD2 (6 bases). Per the germline V gene, CDR1 is LNHNV and CDR2 is YYDKDF (reference sequence). CDR3 length: 16 residues. V was cut by 6 bases and J by 1 base, with 17 bases left in between. CDR3 loop: CATSLSRGGGTDTQYF. The DNA for the CDR3 is TGTGCCACCAGTTTATCTCGAGGCGGGGGCACAGATACGCAGTATTTT.

This clonotype came up many times. The rearrangement links TRBV24-1 to TRBJ1-2; possibly TRBD1 for D (5 bases). CDR3 length: 12 residues. V shed 6 bases and J shed 4 bases, with 8 bases lying between them. Per the germline V gene, CDR1 is KGHDR and CDR2 is SFDVKD. The CDR3 region is CATSTGSYGYTF. CDR3 nucleotides: TGTGCCACCAGTACAGGCTCCTATGGCTACACCTTC.